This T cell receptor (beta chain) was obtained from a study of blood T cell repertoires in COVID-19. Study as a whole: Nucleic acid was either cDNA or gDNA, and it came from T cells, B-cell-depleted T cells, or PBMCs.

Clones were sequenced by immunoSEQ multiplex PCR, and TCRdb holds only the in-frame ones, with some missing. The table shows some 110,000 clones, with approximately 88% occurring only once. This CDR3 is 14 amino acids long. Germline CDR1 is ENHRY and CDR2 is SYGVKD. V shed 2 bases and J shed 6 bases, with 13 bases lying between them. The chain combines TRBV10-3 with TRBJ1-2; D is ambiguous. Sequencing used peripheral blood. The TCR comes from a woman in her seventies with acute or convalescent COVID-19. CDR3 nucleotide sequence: TGTGCCATCAGTGAGGACGGGTCTGCGGATGGCTACACCTTC. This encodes CAISEDGSADGYTF.